This is a list of T cell receptor beta chains from one sample in a study of identical twins. MiXCR was run by TCRdb on the 5' RACE reads, yielding one entry per CDR3 protein. The sample consists of around 1.7 million distinct CDR3 sequences, less than 35% of them appearing once. Sequencing used cord blood. Receptors were obtained from a newborn girl in good health. CDR3s include the opening cysteine and the closing phenylalanine or tryptophan. Fields, in order: V gene, D gene, clone size, J gene, CDR3 protein, CDR3 DNA. D genes are given only for firm matches. Expanded clones are given a class, and other clones once, few, many or no size at all.

TRBV28	NA	NA	TRBJ2-7	CASRDWTASYEQYF	TGTGCCAGCAGGGATTGGACGGCCTCCTACGAGCAGTACTTC
TRBV20-1	TRBD2	few	TRBJ2-3	CSASPRLAGGLTDTQYF	TGCAGTGCTAGTCCCCGACTAGCGGGGGGGCTGACAGATACGCAGTATTTT
TRBV6-4	NA	NA	TRBJ1-1	CASSDVGARGMNTEAFF	TGTGCCAGCAGTGACGTGGGGGCAAGGGGCATGAACACTGAAGCTTTCTTT
TRBV5-1	TRBD1	few	TRBJ2-3	CASSLGQVLRRTDTQYF	TGCGCCAGCAGCCTAGGACAGGTCCTGCGGAGGACAGATACGCAGTATTTT
TRBV28	NA	many	TRBJ2-3	CASRGGGTSTDTQYF	TGTGCCAGCCGAGGGGGGGGAACTAGCACAGATACGCAGTATTTT
TRBV6-2/TRBV6-3	TRBD2	few	TRBJ2-3	CASSYYLAGADTQYF	TGTGCCAGCAGTTACTATCTAGCGGGAGCAGATACGCAGTATTTT
TRBV5-1	NA	NA	TRBJ2-3	CASSLVPAAPSTDTQYF	TGCGCCAGCAGCTTGGTTCCAGCGGCCCCTAGCACAGATACGCAGTATTTT
TRBV20-1	TRBD2	few	TRBJ2-7	CSARAGLAGVYEQYF	TGCAGTGCTAGAGCTGGACTAGCGGGAGTCTACGAGCAGTACTTC
TRBV10-1	NA	NA	TRBJ2-2	CASSEFPGELFF	TGCGCCAGCAGTGAGTTTCCCGGGGAGCTGTTTTTT
TRBV20-1	NA	NA	TRBJ2-7	CSAMAGSPLREYF	TGCAGTGCTATGGCAGGGTCCCCGCTACGAGAGTACTTC
TRBV6-5	NA	many	TRBJ2-7	CASSYRGGYEQYF	TGTGCCAGCAGTTATAGGGGGGGCTACGAGCAGTACTTC
TRBV6-1	TRBD2	few	TRBJ2-2	CASSGWTSGNTGELFF	TGTGCCAGCAGTGGCTGGACTAGCGGGAACACCGGGGAGCTGTTTTTT
TRBV12-3/TRBV12-4	NA	NA	TRBJ2-7	CASSLERGTYEQYF	TGTGCCAGCAGTTTAGAGCGAGGCACCTACGAGCAGTACTTC
TRBV3-1	NA	few	TRBJ2-3	CASSPHPLSDTQYF	TGTGCCAGCAGCCCCCACCCCCTCTCAGATACGCAGTATTTT
TRBV12-3/TRBV12-4	NA	few	TRBJ1-6	CASGYNRRLLHF	TGTGCCAGCGGTTACAACCGGAGGCTACTCCACTTT
TRBV20-1	TRBD1	once	TRBJ1-2	CSAPGQANYGYTF	TGCAGTGCCCCGGGACAGGCGAACTATGGCTACACCTTC
TRBV20-1	TRBD1	NA	TRBJ1-1	CRGTGGTEAFF	TGCAGGGGAACAGGGGGAACTGAAGCTTTCTTT
TRBV29-1	NA	many	TRBJ2-7	CSVFGGTYEQYF	TGCAGCGTTTTCGGAGGGACCTACGAGCAGTACTTC
TRBV19	NA	NA	TRBJ1-2	CASSIDRAPYGYTF	TGTGCCAGTAGTATAGACCGGGCGCCCTATGGCTACACCTTC
TRBV29-1	NA	many	TRBJ2-5	CSVAGGINRTQYF	TGCAGCGTTGCGGGCGGAATAAACCGGACCCAGTACTTC
TRBV20-1	NA	few	TRBJ2-1	CSAKGQSNEQFF	TGCAGTGCTAAAGGACAGTCAAATGAGCAGTTCTTC
TRBV20-1	TRBD2	few	TRBJ2-3	CSAGLAGKTDTQYF	TGCAGTGCCGGACTAGCGGGGAAAACAGATACGCAGTATTTT
TRBV3-1	NA	NA	TRBJ2-3	CASSQVDSTDTQYF	TGTGCCAGCAGCCAAGTGGACAGCACAGATACGCAGTATTTT
TRBV7-9	TRBD2	NA	TRBJ2-7	CASSLDGLAVSYEQYF	TGTGCCAGCAGCTTAGACGGTCTAGCGGTCTCCTACGAGCAGTACTTC
TRBV5-1	TRBD2	few	TRBJ2-7	CASSWTKTSGRYEQYF	TGCGCCAGCAGCTGGACCAAGACTAGCGGGCGCTACGAGCAGTACTTC
TRBV9	NA	NA	TRBJ2-5	CASSVAPGAGMETQYF	TGTGCCAGCAGCGTAGCCCCGGGGGCGGGAATGGAGACCCAGTACTTC
TRBV12-3/TRBV12-4	NA	NA	TRBJ1-6	CASSFTGNNSPLHF	TGTGCCAGCAGTTTCACAGGGAATAATTCACCCCTCCACTTT
TRBV21-1	NA	NA	TRBJ2-1	CASRRVRAADNNEQFF	TGTGCCAGCCGAAGGGTTAGAGCAGCGGATAACAATGAGCAGTTCTTC
TRBV6-6	NA	NA	TRBJ2-2	CASDLRGPTGELFF	TGTGCCAGCGACTTACGGGGTCCCACCGGGGAGCTGTTTTTT
TRBV19	NA	NA	TRBJ2-1	CASSILGYNEQFF	TGTGCCAGTAGTATCTTGGGCTACAATGAGCAGTTCTTC
TRBV12-3/TRBV12-4	TRBD2	few	TRBJ2-3	CASRSRGGTDTQYF	TGTGCCAGTAGATCCCGGGGGGGCACAGATACGCAGTATTTT
TRBV7-3	NA	once	TRBJ2-1	CASSSIPYNEQFF	TGTGCCAGCAGCTCTATACCATACAATGAGCAGTTCTTC
TRBV4-2	TRBD2	few	TRBJ2-7	CASSQVGLADNEQYF	TGTGCCAGCAGCCAAGTGGGACTAGCGGACAATGAGCAGTACTTC
TRBV6-1	TRBD1	few	TRBJ1-3	CASSDRTGGGNTIYF	TGTGCCAGCAGTGATCGGACAGGGGGCGGAAACACCATATATTTT
TRBV6-5	NA	few	TRBJ1-6	CASADSFGSPLHF	TGTGCCAGCGCGGACAGCTTCGGTTCACCCCTCCACTTT
TRBV29-1	TRBD2	few	TRBJ2-1	CSVDPSGGRNEQFF	TGCAGCGTTGACCCTAGCGGGGGCAGGAATGAGCAGTTCTTC
TRBV20-1	NA	NA	TRBJ1-5	CSAADGDSNQPQHF	TGCAGTGCTGCAGACGGGGATAGCAATCAGCCCCAGCATTTT
TRBV7-2	NA	many	TRBJ1-2	CASSLYLYGYTF	TGTGCCAGCAGCTTATACCTTTATGGCTACACCTTC
TRBV7-9	NA	few	TRBJ1-2	CASSLEVRGDYTF	TGTGCCAGCAGCTTAGAGGTGAGAGGAGACTACACCTTC
TRBV3-1	TRBD1	NA	TRBJ2-1	CASSQRAGGRGKTTGQNNEQFF	TGTGCCAGCAGCCAAAGGGCAGGGGGCAGGGGGAAAACAACCGGGCAAAACAATGAGCAGTTCTTC
TRBV7-2	NA	once	TRBJ2-4	CASSWTTGSKNIQYF	TGTGCCAGCAGCTGGACTACAGGGTCCAAAAACATTCAGTACTTC
TRBV4-1	TRBD2	few	TRBJ2-1	CASSLGPASGRRNEQFF	TGCGCCAGCAGCCTAGGTCCGGCTAGCGGGAGACGTAATGAGCAGTTCTTC
TRBV12-5	TRBD2	NA	TRBJ2-1	CASGSVPATSSGSSYNEQFF	TGTGCTAGTGGTTCAGTACCTGCCACCTCTAGCGGGAGCTCCTACAATGAGCAGTTCTTC
TRBV5-1	NA	NA	TRBJ2-7	CASSAKAPLSYEQYF	TGCGCCAGCAGCGCGAAGGCGCCACTCTCCTACGAGCAGTACTTC
TRBV27	TRBD2	NA	TRBJ2-7	CASSRLAGAVSYEQYF	TGTGCCAGCAGTCGATTAGCGGGAGCAGTCTCCTACGAGCAGTACTTC